Each of the 6 T cell receptor beta chains below was sequenced from the same sample in a study of T-cell memory formation after mild COVID-19 (dated by TCRdb to about 2021). Library generation was performed with 5' RACE. Data came from an Illumina NovaSeq 6000. In TCRdb, the public reads were trimmed at Q25 with fastp and aligned with MiXCR, with productive beta chains retained. Records with the same CDR3 protein are collapsed into one entry carrying the most frequent genes and DNA. For this sample the table gives around 510,000 distinct CDR3 sequences, of which roughly a fifth were detected only once. Around 7.7% of the sample is taken by the ten largest. Sequenced input: PBMCs or a T cell subset sorted from them (not recorded which). These receptor sequences come from an adult woman who had mild COVID-19 (a few samples of this study predate the infection). The sample titles of this study are shuffled in the database, so cell type and time point are left out; the donor was told from shared clones.

Only a few counts were recorded for this clonotype. The rearrangement joins TRBV3-1 to TRBJ1-5; the D is unclear. Germline values: CDR1 LGHDT, CDR2 YNNKEL (reference sequence). This CDR3 region has 14 residues. V was cut by 1 base and J by 6 bases, with 10 bases left in between. CDR3 DNA: TGTGCCAGCAGCCAAGCTGGACGGGGTCAGCCCCAGCATTTT. Translating gives CASSQAGRGQPQHF. Drawing the rest from reference TRBV3-1 and TRBJ1-5, the complete variable domain is DTAVSQTPKYLVTQMGNDKSIKCEQNLGHDTMYWYKQDSKKFLKIMFSYNNKELIINETVPNRFSPKSPDKAHLNLHINSLELGDSAVYFCASSQAGRGQPQHFGDGTRLSIL.

This clonotype appeared a few times. The chain is built from TRBV7-2 and TRBJ2-5; D remains ambiguous. Germline V gene sequence: CDR1 SGHTA, CDR2 FQGNSA. This CDR3 has 14 residues. V shed 5 bases and J shed 1 base, with 11 bases lying between them. The CDR3 loop reads CASSQARFQETQYF. The DNA of the CDR3 is TGTGCCAGCAGCCAAGCGCGGTTCCAAGAGACCCAGTACTTC.

This rearrangement joins TRBV7-9 to TRBJ2-2; 12 bases line up with TRBD2. This CDR3 has 17 residues. CDR1 and CDR2 (germline): SEHNR, FQNEAQ (reference sequence). Trimming took 5 bases from V and 4 from J; bases not matched to a gene: 8. This CDR3 reads CASSGSRLAGVTGELFF. The DNA for the CDR3 is TGTGCCAGCAGCGGATCTCGACTAGCGGGAGTCACCGGGGAGCTGTTTTTT.

The V call is TRBV19, the J call TRBJ2-7; 12 nucleotides match TRBD2. Per the germline V gene, CDR1 is LNHDA and CDR2 is SQIVND (reference sequence). The CDR3 totals 14 residues. J gave up 3 bases and V 9 bases, and 6 bases lay outside the gene matches. DNA for the CDR3: TGTGCCAGCGCTCAACTAGCGGGAGGCTACGAGCAGTACTTC. Its protein is CASAQLAGGYEQYF.

This clonotype was detected many times. This rearrangement joins TRBV7-2 to TRBJ2-7; D assignment may be TRBD1 or TRBD2 (6 bases each). In germline, CDR1 is SGHTA, CDR2 FQGNSA. CDR3 size: 15 residues. Trimming removed 1 base from V and 0 bases from J, with 10 bases in between. CDR3: CASSLGGASSYEQYF. Here the CDR3 DNA reads TGTGCCAGCAGCTTAGGGGGGGCGTCCTCCTACGAGCAGTACTTC.

Details on this clonotype: A much larger clone lies a single base off, so this may be a read error. The conserved closing phenylalanine or tryptophan is absent in this CDR3, likely reflecting a read error. The V gene is TRBV15, the J gene TRBJ2-5, with D uncertain. Germline CDR1 is LNHNV and CDR2 is YYDKDF (reference sequence). This CDR3 is built from 12 residues. Trimming left V 0 bases short and J 5 bases short, with 4 bases between. CDR3 sequence reads: CATSRDAETQYL. CDR3 bases: TGTGCCACCAGCAGAGATGCGGAGACCCAGTACCTC.